Included here is one TCR beta chain sequence, with context. Mismatch with germline at one junction end may stem from a read error. This sample was included in a study of cytomegalovirus exposure and HLA in healthy donors. CDR1 SEHNR and CDR2 FQNEAQ come from the germline V gene (reference sequence). The CDR3 runs to 12 residues. PCR involved 60 Vbeta and 13 Jbeta primers. Libraries were prepared by immunoSEQ multiplex PCR; TCRdb keeps only in-frame clonotypes and omits some of them. The table lists roughly 180,000 clones, 85% of them singletons. Sequencing used PBMCs. This TCR derives from a boy aged 2 to 9 in good health and CMV-seronegative. This chain links TRBV7-9 with TRBJ1-2; D gene unclear. CDR3 amino acids: CSSSPRGYGYTF. The CDR3 DNA is TGTTCCAGCAGCCCTCGCGGCTATGGCTACACCTTC.